These 21 T cell receptor beta chains were sequenced from one sample in a study of blood T cell repertoires in COVID-19. Data came from immunoSEQ multiplex PCR; TCRdb stores just in-frame clones and leaves some out. The sample lists 87,000 or so clones, around 85% occurring once. Sample: peripheral blood. Every receptor here comes from a woman of 80 years or more with COVID-19, enrolled during active disease.

The V and J genes are TRBV9 and TRBJ2-7, with D tentatively TRBD1 (6 bases). V lost 6 bases, J lost 2 bases, and 15 bases lay in between. The CDR3 sequence is 14 residues long. Germline V CDR1 and CDR2: SGDLS, YYNGEE. The CDR3 loop reads CASNPGDATYEQYF. CDR3 coding DNA: TGTGCCAGCAACCCAGGGGACGCCACCTACGAGCAGTACTTC.

The chain employs TRBV2 and TRBJ1-3, with 7 bases fitting TRBD1. Trimming removed 6 bases from V and 0 bases from J; junction bases left unmatched: 8. The germline CDR1 and CDR2 sequences are SNHLY and FYNNEI. The CDR3 loop spans 16 amino acids. The CDR3 here is CASRRTGIISGNTIYF. The CDR3 DNA follows: TGTGCCAGCAGACGGACAGGAATCATCTCTGGAAACACCATATATTTT.

V and J are TRBV6-2 or TRBV6-3 and TRBJ1-1, with 10 bases matching TRBD1. CDR1 and CDR2 from the germline V gene are MNHEY and SVGEGT. This CDR3 comprises 14 residues. The ends lost 2 bases at V and 3 bases at J; junction bases unmatched: 0. The CDR3 DNA reads as TGTGCCAGCAGTTACGGGACAGGGGACACTGAAGCTTTCTTT. Amino acid sequence: CASSYGTGDTEAFF.

The chain has TRBV5-1 and TRBJ2-1; no definite D call. The CDR3 has 11 residues. V lost 0 bases and J lost 12, with 7 bases in between. The V gene's germline CDR1 is SGHRS and CDR2 YFSETQ. The CDR3 region has the DNA TGCGCCAGCAGCTTGGGAGATTCGCAGTTCTTC. Its protein product is CASSLGDSQFF.

The V call is TRBV7-8, the J call TRBJ1-1; D is unclear. V shed 5 bases and J shed 1 base, with 8 bases lying between them. The CDR3 length is 13 residues. The germline gives CDR1 SGHVS, CDR2 FQNEAQ. Here the CDR3 reads CASSRFGNTEAFF. The CDR3 bases are TGTGCCAGCAGCCGGTTCGGGAACACTGAAGCTTTCTTT.

The chain is built from TRBV11-2 and TRBJ1-2; D gene ambiguous. V shed 5 bases and J shed 8 bases, with 12 bases lying between them. Germline V lookup: CDR1 SGHAT, CDR2 FQNNGV. The CDR3 has 12 residues. The DNA of the CDR3 is TGTGCCAGCAGCCCACCCTACCTGGGCTACACCTTC. Translation gives CASSPPYLGYTF.

This clone was detected only once. The gene calls are TRBV18 and TRBJ2-1; 13 nucleotides align to TRBD2. In germline, CDR1 is KGHSH, CDR2 LQKENI. Unmatched junction bases numbered 8, after V lost 2 bases and J lost 10 bases. The CDR3 has 16 amino acids. CDR3 in amino acids: CASSPASLAGGPEQFF. As DNA, the CDR3 is TGTGCCAGCTCACCAGCCTCACTAGCGGGAGGGCCGGAGCAGTTCTTC.

The chain couples TRBV21-1 to TRBJ1-2. TRBV21-1 is listed as a pseudogene. The CDR3 consists of 17 residues. CDR3 nucleotide sequence: TGTGCCAGCAGCAAAGCGCTTTGGAGGGGCGATGGCTATGGCTACACCTTC. Translation: CASSKALWRGDGYGYTF.

The chain is built from TRBV6-5 and TRBJ1-5; perhaps TRBD1 as D (6 bases). Germline CDR1 reads MNHEY; CDR2 reads SVGAGI. Trimming took off 5 bases at V and 5 bases at J, with 10 bases between the two ends. CDR3 length equals 13 residues. CDR3 nucleotide sequence: TGTGCCAGCAGTCCGACAGGAGATCAGCCCCAGCATTTT. This sequence encodes CASSPTGDQPQHF.

This sequence joins TRBV2 and TRBJ2-7; the D is unclear. CDR1 and CDR2 (germline): SNHLY, FYNNEI. Trimming took off 6 bases at V and 4 bases at J, with 10 bases between the two ends. The CDR3 has 12 amino acids. CDR3 sequence reads: CASRALDYEQYF. CDR3 coding DNA: TGTGCCAGCAGGGCCCTCGATTACGAGCAGTACTTC.

The J gene is TRBJ2-5, the V gene TRBV15; D may be TRBD1 (5 bases). This CDR3 comprises 15 residues. V lost 3 bases, J lost 0 bases, and 11 bases lay in between. Germline loops: CDR1 LNHNV, CDR2 YYDKDF (reference sequence). CDR3 loop: CATSRGLQYQETQYF. The CDR3 coding sequence is TGTGCCACCAGCAGGGGGCTCCAATACCAAGAGACCCAGTACTTC. Drawing the rest from reference TRBV15 and TRBJ2-5, the complete variable domain is DAMVIQNPRYQVTQFGKPVTLSCSQTLNHNVMYWYQQKSSQAPKLLFHYYDKDFNNEADTPDNFQSRRPNTSFCFLDIRSPGLGDTAMYLCATSRGLQYQETQYFGPGTRLLVL.

The CDR3 coding sequence is TGTGCCAGCAGCCATTATTTTGGGGGAGGCTACGAGCAGTACTTC. Translation gives CASSHYFGGGYEQYF. The chain uses TRBV27 and TRBJ2-7; tentative D call: TRBD2 (6 bases). CDR1 is MNHEY and CDR2 is SMNVEV in the germline V gene (reference sequence). V lost 6 bases, J lost 3 bases, and 18 bases lay in between. The length of the CDR3 is 15 residues.

The gene calls are TRBV18 and TRBJ1-6; maybe TRBD1 (5 bases). CDR1 is KGHSH, CDR2 LQKENI, per germline. V was trimmed by 1 base and J by 7 bases, leaving 14 bases between them. This CDR3 region has 16 residues. CDR3 loop: CASSPRSVQENSPLHF. For the CDR3, the DNA is TGTGCCAGCTCACCACGGTCGGTACAGGAAAATTCACCCCTCCACTTT.

The rearrangement uses TRBV5-4 and TRBJ2-3, with D maybe TRBD2 (5 bases). This CDR3 spans 16 amino acids. Germline V lookup: CDR1 SGHNT, CDR2 YYREEE (reference sequence). V gave up 0 bases and J gave up 0 bases, with 11 bases separating them. Here the CDR3 reads CASSLAGSGSTDTQYF. The CDR3 DNA sequence: TGTGCCAGCAGCTTGGCGGGGAGCGGCAGCACAGATACGCAGTATTTT.

CDR3 nucleotides: TGTGCCAGCGGGAGACAGGGCACAACTAATGAAAAACTGTTTTTT. Its translation: CASGRQGTTNEKLFF. V is TRBV7-9 and J is TRBJ1-4; 7 bases fit TRBD1. J was trimmed by 0 bases and V by 8 bases; bases with no gene match: 6. Germline-derived CDR1 and CDR2 are SEHNR and FQNEAQ (reference sequence). The CDR3 extends over 15 amino acids.

This chain connects TRBV27 to TRBJ2-5; D is ambiguous. V lost 5 bases, J lost 4 bases, and 11 bases lay in between. This CDR3 comprises 13 residues. Germline values: CDR1 MNHEY, CDR2 SMNVEV (reference sequence). The CDR3 DNA sequence: TGTGCCAGCAGTCGCCAAAGAGGAGAGACCCAGTACTTC. Residues: CASSRQRGETQYF.

This clone was seen a handful of times. V usage is TRBV29-1 and J usage is TRBJ2-5, with D perhaps matching TRBD2 (6 bases). This CDR3 contains 12 residues. Trimming left V 7 bases short and J 1 base short, with 10 bases between. Germline CDR1 is SQVTM and CDR2 is ANQGSEA. The CDR3 nucleotides read TGCAGCGGGGACTGGATCCAAGAGACCCAGTACTTC. Its protein is CSGDWIQETQYF.

The rearrangement links TRBV29-1 to TRBJ2-3; D perhaps matches TRBD2 (6 bases). The V gene's germline CDR1 is SQVTM and CDR2 ANQGSEA. The CDR3 runs 15 residues. V lost 0 bases to trimming and J lost 5 bases, with 15 bases between them. CDR3 in DNA: TGCAGCGTTGAAGATCCACGGGAGTTCGGAGATACGCAGTATTTT. This gives the protein CSVEDPREFGDTQYF.

The V gene is TRBV15, the J gene TRBJ2-2, with D hard to call. In germline, CDR1 is LNHNV, CDR2 YYDKDF (reference sequence). Trimming left V 1 base short and J 3 bases short, with 9 bases between. The length of the CDR3 is 15 residues. The CDR3: CATSRATSYTGELFF. CDR3 bases: TGTGCCACCAGCAGAGCCACTTCATACACCGGGGAGCTGTTTTTT.

The rearrangement links TRBV7-9 to TRBJ1-4; D is ambiguous. Germline CDR1 is SEHNR and CDR2 is FQNEAQ (reference sequence). V gave up 5 bases and J gave up 4 bases, with 11 bases separating them. CDR3 length: 14 residues. CDR3 protein: CASSLSRSNEKLFF. DNA for the CDR3: TGTGCCAGCAGCCTCTCGAGGAGTAATGAAAAACTGTTTTTT.

The chain is built from TRBV5-4 and TRBJ1-2, with D possibly being TRBD1 (5 bases). Trimming shortened V by 0 bases and J by 4 bases, and 13 bases separated the two germline ends. Germline V gives CDR1 SGHNT, CDR2 YYREEE (reference sequence). This CDR3 has 15 amino acids. The DNA of the CDR3 is TGTGCCAGCAGCTTGGCCGGCCGTCAGGGCTATGGCTACACCTTC. Amino acids: CASSLAGRQGYGYTF.